Shown below are 25 T cell receptor beta chains from a single sample sequenced in a study of Ad26.COV2.S vaccination and SARS-CoV-2 variants. Generated by immunoSEQ multiplex PCR, the TCRdb table keeps only in-frame clones and is missing some. The sample contains 200,000 to 300,000 clones, around 88% of which appear only once. Treatment in this sample: approximately 18 received Ad26.COV2.S at low or high dose, single or two shots; about 5 received placebo; per-sample allocation not given. Samples analyzed were those drawn on day 63 after the first vaccine or placebo injection. Sequences were derived from peripheral blood, sampled in a trial of Ad26.COV2.S vaccine versus placebo. The receptors were sampled from a person aged 18-65 years who received the Ad26.COV2.S COVID-19 vaccine or a placebo.

Regarding this clone: Just one base apart from a much larger clone, this may be a read error. This rearrangement joins TRBV5-4 to TRBJ1-1; the D is unclear. Trimming left V 0 bases short and J 4 bases short, with 1 base between. Per the germline V gene, CDR1 is SGHNT and CDR2 is YYREEE (reference sequence). The CDR3 has 11 amino acids. CDR3 sequence: CASSLGTEAFF. DNA of the CDR3: TGTGCCAGCAGCTTGGGCACTGAAGCTTTCTTT.

The genes are TRBV4-1 and TRBJ1-2, with 9 bases that match TRBD1. V gave up 2 bases and J gave up 5 bases; unmatched junction bases: 15. The length of the CDR3 is 18 residues. Germline CDR1 MGHRA, CDR2 YSYEKL. CDR3 region: CASSQRTFGTGNDYGYTF. In nucleotides, the CDR3 is TGCGCCAGCAGCCAACGTACTTTCGGGACAGGGAATGATTATGGCTACACCTTC.

The chain has TRBV7-2 and TRBJ1-2; D gene uncertain. The CDR3 is 13 amino acids. CDR1 and CDR2 from the germline V gene are SGHTA and FQGNSA. The V end was cut by 1 base, the J end by 4 bases, with 7 bases between. The CDR3 DNA follows: TGTGCCAGCAGCTTAGACGGGATCTATGGCTACACCTTC. Residues: CASSLDGIYGYTF.

This chain joins TRBV5-1 and TRBJ2-1; 8 positions match TRBD2. The CDR3 totals 14 residues. Germline trimming cut 1 base from V and 7 bases from J; bases unmatched to any gene: 4. The germline CDR1 and CDR2 sequences are SGHRS and YFSETQ. For the CDR3, the DNA is TGCGCCAGCAGCTTGCGGGAGGGCAGGAATGAGCAGTTCTTC. Residues: CASSLREGRNEQFF. The full variable domain, completed using reference TRBV5-1 and TRBJ2-1, is KAGVTQTPRYLIKTRGQQVTLSCSPISGHRSVSWYQQTPGQGLQFLFEYFSETQRNKGNFPGRFSGRQFSNSRSEMNVSTLELGDSALYLCASSLREGRNEQFFGPGTRLTVL.

The sample holds one count of this clone. The chain carries TRBV5-4 and TRBJ1-2; weak D call: TRBD1 (6 bases). CDR1 is SGHNT, CDR2 YYREEE, per germline (reference sequence). There are 17 residues in the CDR3. V was shortened by 1 base and J by 0 bases, with 16 bases between the two germline ends. CDR3 nucleotides: TGTGCCAGCAGCTTGCCTCAGGGGATCAGGGCTAACTATGGCTACACCTTC. Protein sequence: CASSLPQGIRANYGYTF.

This chain's CDR3 is CSASLASSRKPQHF. CDR3 coding DNA: TGCAGTGCTAGTTTGGCGAGTAGTAGGAAGCCCCAGCATTTT. J is TRBJ1-5 and V is TRBV20-1, with D unresolved. This CDR3 has 14 residues. V gave up 3 bases and J gave up 8 bases, with 17 bases separating them. From germline, CDR1 is DFQATT and CDR2 SNEGSKA (reference sequence).

The genes are TRBV29-1 and TRBJ2-5, with 8 bases fitting TRBD2. The junction had 5 bases not matched to a gene; V was cut back by 1 base and J by 4 bases. Looked up from germline, CDR1 is SQVTM and CDR2 is ANQGSEA. The CDR3 sequence is 14 residues long. This CDR3 reads CSVEGSLAGETQYF. DNA for the CDR3: TGCAGCGTTGAAGGGTCCCTAGCGGGAGAGACCCAGTACTTC.

CDR3 nucleotide sequence: TGTGCCAGCAGCTCCCGGGACAGCCAAGAGACCCAGTACTTC. It specifies CASSSRDSQETQYF. The rearrangement joins TRBV5-4 to TRBJ2-5; 7 nucleotides align to TRBD1. V was clipped by 3 bases and J by 1 base; unmatched bases: 3. CDR1 SGHNT and CDR2 YYREEE come from the germline V gene (reference sequence). CDR3 length equals 14 residues.

This clone was observed a handful of times. The V call is TRBV11-2, the J call TRBJ1-2; 7 bases agree with TRBD1. This CDR3 region has 16 residues. Per germline, CDR1 SGHAT and CDR2 FQNNGV. Trimming cost V 4 bases and J 6 bases; bases outside gene matches: 14. Written as DNA, the CDR3 is TGTGCCAGCAGCTCCCCAACAGGGGACGGTCTAAATGGCTACACCTTC. It is translated as CASSSPTGDGLNGYTF.

This clone has a single count. This rearrangement joins TRBV9 to TRBJ2-1; D remains unclear. Trimming removed 4 bases from V and 10 bases from J, with 12 bases in between. Germline V CDR1 and CDR2: SGDLS, YYNGEE. The CDR3 is made up of 12 amino acids. The CDR3 is CASSQNSVEQFF. The CDR3 coding sequence is TGTGCCAGCAGCCAGAACTCGGTGGAGCAGTTCTTC.

The rearrangement links TRBV6-5 to TRBJ1-2, with 7 bases lining up with TRBD1. J was trimmed by 3 bases and V by 4 bases; bases with no gene match: 8. This CDR3 region has 15 residues. Germline assignment: CDR1 MNHEY and CDR2 SVGAGI. The CDR3, as DNA: TGTGCCAGCAGTTCTACGACCAGGGGGTACTATGGCTACACCTTC. It specifies CASSSTTRGYYGYTF.

V and J are TRBV13 and TRBJ2-1, with 7 bases matching TRBD2. Losses at the gene ends were 6 bases for V and 10 bases for J; bases not matched to a gene: 6. This CDR3 spans 12 amino acids. Germline CDR1 and CDR2: PRHDT and FYEKMQ (reference sequence). The CDR3 is CASSLGRREQFF. The CDR3 nucleotides are TGTGCCAGCAGTCTCGGGAGGCGGGAGCAGTTCTTC.

The chain has TRBV4-1 and TRBJ2-1; the match to TRBD2 covers 10 bases. V trimming: 0 bases; J trimming: 3 bases; junction bases outside the gene matches: 8. Per germline, CDR1 MGHRA and CDR2 YSYEKL. There are 18 residues in the CDR3. CDR3 sequence (DNA): TGCGCCAGCAGCCAAGAAGTTAGCGGGGGGCCAATCTACAATGAGCAGTTCTTC. The encoded protein is CASSQEVSGGPIYNEQFF.

The chain has TRBV19 and TRBJ1-1, with 9 nucleotides matching TRBD1. Unmatched junction bases numbered 17, after V lost 5 bases and J lost 4 bases. The germline V gene encodes CDR1 LNHDA and CDR2 SQIVND (reference sequence). The CDR3 consists of 18 residues. Here the CDR3 DNA reads TGTGCCAGTAGTCCCGGGACAGGGACGAGGGGTAAATTCACTGAAGCTTTCTTT. This translates into CASSPGTGTRGKFTEAFF. Full variable domain (remainder filled in from reference TRBV19 and TRBJ1-1): DGGITQSPKYLFRKEGQNVTLSCEQNLNHDAMYWYRQDPGQGLRLIYYSQIVNDFQKGDIAEGYSVSREKKESFPLTVTSAQKNPTAFYLCASSPGTGTRGKFTEAFFGQGTRLTVV.

The chain carries TRBV4-3 and TRBJ2-2, with 9 bases identical to TRBD2. Germline V gives CDR1 LGHNA, CDR2 YSLEER. This CDR3 has 17 residues. With 0 bases clipped from V and 10 bases from J, the junction kept 12 bases outside the gene matches. CDR3 DNA: TGCGCCAGCAGCCAAGAAGTAGCGGGGGTCCTCCGTAAGGAGCTGTTTTTT. Residues: CASSQEVAGVLRKELFF.

This chain connects TRBV5-6 to TRBJ2-2; TRBD2 matches 8 bases. Germline trimming cut 3 bases from V and 3 bases from J; bases unmatched to any gene: 1. The germline CDR1 and CDR2 sequences are SGHDT and YYEEEE. There are 14 residues in the CDR3. CDR3 sequence reads: CASSWRGDTGELFF. CDR3 bases: TGTGCCAGCAGCTGGCGGGGGGACACCGGGGAGCTGTTTTTT.

The chain joins TRBV7-8 to TRBJ2-3, with 11 bases matching TRBD2. Germline CDR1 reads SGHVS; CDR2 reads FQNEAQ. CDR3 length equals 17 residues. V gave up 3 bases and J gave up 1 base; unmatched junction bases: 6. CDR3 bases: TGTGCCAGCAGCTTCCGACTAGCGGGGAGCCGCACAGATACGCAGTATTTT. Its protein product is CASSFRLAGSRTDTQYF.

The rearrangement uses TRBV27 and TRBJ2-3; the match to TRBD1 covers 8 bases. The CDR3 runs to 16 residues. Trimming at V came to 4 bases and at J to 4 bases, leaving 10 bases not matched to a gene. Germline V lookup: CDR1 MNHEY, CDR2 SMNVEV (reference sequence). CDR3 coding DNA: TGTGCCAGCAGTTCCCGACAGGGGCGGTCTGCAGATACGCAGTATTTT. Protein: CASSSRQGRSADTQYF.

The chain carries TRBV5-6 and TRBJ1-2; the D is unclear. Germline V gives CDR1 SGHDT, CDR2 YYEEEE. V gave up 5 bases and J gave up 5 bases, with 10 bases separating them. CDR3 length: 12 residues. The CDR3 bases are TGTGCCAGCAGTGCGAGCCCTTATGGCTACACCTTC. This encodes CASSASPYGYTF.

The sample holds one count of this clone. The CDR3 spells CASSRNSRPNLGYTF. Written as DNA, the CDR3 is TGTGCCAGCAGCCGAAACTCTCGTCCCAATTTGGGCTACACCTTC. The chain employs TRBV3-1 (or the pseudogene TRBV3-2) and TRBJ1-2; D is uncertain. V was shortened by 4 bases and J by 8 bases, with 20 bases between the two germline ends. CDR1 and CDR2 from the germline V gene are LGHDT and YNNKEL (reference sequence). This CDR3 has 15 residues.

V is TRBV6-1 and J is TRBJ1-1; D gene unclear. The CDR3 has 13 residues. The germline V gene has CDR1 MNHNS and CDR2 SASEGT. Trimming stripped 3 bases from V and 9 bases from J, with 14 bases between. The CDR3 loop is CASSDRAALQAFF. The CDR3 nucleotides read TGTGCCAGCAGTGATAGGGCAGCCCTACAAGCTTTCTTT.

The chain joins TRBV2 to TRBJ2-7; the D is unclear. Trimming took off 5 bases at V and 2 bases at J, with 10 bases between the two ends. The CDR3 totals 13 residues. Looked up from germline, CDR1 is SNHLY and CDR2 is FYNNEI. CDR3 sequence: CASSMTTTYEQYF. Here the CDR3 DNA reads TGTGCCAGCAGTATGACCACTACCTACGAGCAGTACTTC.

This chain joins TRBV23-1 and TRBJ1-2; D is possibly TRBD1 (5 bases). TRBV23-1 is given ORF status, its function remaining uncertain. V lost 0 bases, J lost 6 bases, and 11 bases lay in between. The CDR3 contains 14 residues. CDR3 amino acids: CASSQSDDSNGYTF. In DNA, the CDR3 is TGCGCCAGCAGTCAATCGGACGACAGTAATGGCTACACCTTC.

V and J are TRBV6-5 and TRBJ2-1; TRBD2 matches 9 bases. This CDR3 spans 15 amino acids. In germline, CDR1 is MNHEY, CDR2 SVGAGI. With 0 bases clipped from V and 6 bases from J, the junction kept 3 bases outside the gene matches. The CDR3 DNA sequence: TGTGCCAGCAGTTACTCGCGCGGGAGGGCCAATGAGCAGTTCTTC. Encoded protein: CASSYSRGRANEQFF.

J is TRBJ2-3 and V is TRBV7-9, with D unresolved. The CDR3 runs 14 residues. Looked up from germline, CDR1 is SEHNR and CDR2 is FQNEAQ (reference sequence). Trimming cost V 6 bases and J 1 base, with 11 bases left between them. The DNA of the CDR3 is TGTGCCAGCAGGTTGGGCGGCGGCACAGATACGCAGTATTTT. Its protein product is CASRLGGGTDTQYF.